The 21 T cell receptor beta chains presented below share a single source sample, sequenced in a study of blood T cell repertoires in COVID-19. TCRdb keeps only in-frame clones here, not all; method: immunoSEQ multiplex PCR. The sample consists of 55,000 to 80,000 clones, approximately 85% of them appearing once. The sequencing sample was made of peripheral blood. These receptors all stem from a man aged 50 to 60 with acute or convalescent COVID-19.

The chain is built from TRBV18 and TRBJ1-3; D uncertain. V lost 0 bases to trimming and J lost 0 bases, with 6 bases between them. CDR1 is KGHSH and CDR2 is LQKENI in the germline V gene. CDR3 length equals 15 residues. CDR3 amino acids: CASSPPGSSGNTIYF. The CDR3 DNA is TGTGCCAGCTCACCACCCGGGAGCTCTGGAAACACCATATATTTT.

This clone showed up just once. The chain is built from TRBV9 and TRBJ2-1, with TRBD2 matching over 7 bases. The CDR3 consists of 15 residues. Germline CDR1 is SGDLS and CDR2 is YYNGEE. The V and J ends lost 0 bases and 8 bases, in that order; junction bases with no gene match: 8. The DNA for the CDR3 is TGTGCCAGCAGCGTAGTGGGGGGGTCAGGCGATGAGCAGTTCTTC. This sequence encodes CASSVVGGSGDEQFF.

A single count supports this clone. Other DNA sequences in this specimen translate into the identical CDR3. The J gene is TRBJ1-3, the V gene TRBV3-1 (or the pseudogene TRBV3-2); D gene uncertain. This CDR3 comprises 12 residues. The V and J ends lost 4 bases and 4 bases respectively, with 5 bases between them. The germline V gene encodes CDR1 LGHDT and CDR2 YNNKEL (reference sequence). The CDR3: CASSRQGNTIYF. The CDR3 nucleotides are TGTGCCAGCAGCCGGCAAGGAAACACCATATATTTT.

The J gene is TRBJ2-1, the V gene TRBV11-3; D call uncertain. The CDR3 is made up of 16 amino acids. Germline V gene sequence: CDR1 SGHNT, CDR2 YENEEA. The V gene lost 4 bases and the J gene lost 0 bases, with 13 bases spanning the gap. The CDR3 coding sequence is TGTGCCAGCAGCTACGCGAGTTGGAGCTCCTACAATGAGCAGTTCTTC. Amino acid sequence: CASSYASWSSYNEQFF.

V and J are TRBV6-6 and TRBJ1-5, with 8 bases matching TRBD1. Germline-derived CDR1 and CDR2 are MNHNY and SVGAGI (reference sequence). The CDR3 contains 15 residues. V shed 2 bases, J shed 5 bases, and the junction held 5 bases outside the gene matches. In DNA form, the CDR3 reads TGTGCCAGCAGTTACCAACAGGGGGACTATCAGCCCCAGCATTTT. Its translation is CASSYQQGDYQPQHF.

The count of this clone is one. The chain couples TRBV24-1 to TRBJ2-2; tentative D call: TRBD1 (6 bases). The V end lost 9 bases, the J end lost 4 bases, and 14 bases lay between the germline ends. Germline loops: CDR1 KGHDR, CDR2 SFDVKD. This CDR3 spans 14 amino acids. CDR3 DNA sequence: TGTGCCACCGGACTTTCGGACAGCACCGGGGAGCTGTTTTTT. Translating gives CATGLSDSTGELFF.

The chain joins TRBV15 to TRBJ2-3; D not resolved. There are 15 residues in the CDR3. Trimming removed 1 base at V and 4 bases at J, with 12 bases between. The germline CDR1 and CDR2 sequences are LNHNV and YYDKDF (reference sequence). The DNA for the CDR3 is TGTGCCACCAGCAGAGTAGCTGGCGTTTCAGATACGCAGTATTTT. Encoded protein: CATSRVAGVSDTQYF.

This chain joins TRBV6-6 and TRBJ1-2; D perhaps matches TRBD1 (6 bases). The CDR3 loop spans 14 amino acids. V was shortened by 8 bases and J by 3 bases, with 16 bases between the two germline ends. Germline V gene sequence: CDR1 MNHNY, CDR2 SVGAGI (reference sequence). CDR3 coding DNA: TGTGCCAGCTTCTTTGGGGGGGGCGACTATGGCTACACCTTC. As protein: CASFFGGGDYGYTF.

By sample share, this clone is medium-sized. CDR3 sequence reads: CASRSQGAPGDTQYF. As DNA, the CDR3 is TGCGCCAGCAGGTCACAGGGGGCGCCCGGAGATACGCAGTATTTT. The rearrangement joins TRBV5-1 to TRBJ2-3; 9 nucleotides align to TRBD1. J lost 5 bases, V lost 5 bases, and 9 bases had no gene match. The CDR3 totals 15 residues. Germline V gives CDR1 SGHRS, CDR2 YFSETQ.

Only one count was recorded for this clone. The chain is built from TRBV27 and TRBJ2-7; D is perhaps TRBD2 (6 bases). V shed 7 bases and J shed 0 bases, with 13 bases lying between them. The CDR3 length is 14 residues. CDR1 is MNHEY and CDR2 is SMNVEV in the germline V gene (reference sequence). The CDR3 DNA follows: TGTGCCAGCACCGGAAACGGGGGCTCCTACGAGCAGTACTTC. This encodes CASTGNGGSYEQYF.

The chain has TRBV28 and TRBJ2-3; 11 bases align to TRBD2. V lost 2 bases, J lost 12 bases, and 7 bases stayed unmatched. In germline, CDR1 is MDHEN, CDR2 SYDVKM. CDR3 length: 14 amino acids. The CDR3 protein is CASSLKISGGAQYF. Written as DNA, the CDR3 is TGTGCCAGCAGTTTAAAAATTAGCGGGGGGGCTCAGTATTTT.

V usage is TRBV3-1 (or the pseudogene TRBV3-2) and J usage is TRBJ1-3; TRBD1 matches 7 bases. The ends lost 4 bases at V and 4 bases at J; junction bases unmatched: 4. Germline V gene lookup returns CDR1 LGHDT and CDR2 YNNKEL (reference sequence). CDR3 length: 14 residues. The CDR3 here is CASSPTGVGNTIYF. DNA of the CDR3: TGTGCCAGCAGCCCCACAGGGGTGGGAAACACCATATATTTT.

The rearrangement joins TRBV4-2 to TRBJ2-2, with 11 bases lining up with TRBD1. After removal of 4 bases from V and 5 bases from J, the junction contained 6 bases not matched to a gene. CDR3 size: 16 residues. CDR1 and CDR2 from the germline V gene are LGHNA and YNFKEQ. The CDR3 loop reads CASSLGQGAGTGELFF. CDR3 in DNA: TGTGCCAGCAGCCTAGGACAGGGGGCAGGGACCGGGGAGCTGTTTTTT.

This clone was found once. The J gene is TRBJ1-3, the V gene TRBV25-1; a possible D gene is TRBD1 (6 bases). This CDR3 region has 13 residues. The germline V gene encodes CDR1 MGHDK and CDR2 SYGVNS. With 6 bases removed from V and 5 bases from J, the gap between germline ends came to 11 bases. DNA for the CDR3: TGTGCCAGCAGAGGGGGGGGTCGAAACACCATATATTTT. It codes for CASRGGGRNTIYF.

The chain combines TRBV18 with TRBJ2-7, with D perhaps matching TRBD1 (5 bases). CDR1 KGHSH and CDR2 LQKENI come from the germline V gene. The CDR3 runs to 13 residues. V was trimmed by 5 bases and J by 3 bases, leaving 11 bases between them. CDR3 DNA: TGTGCCAGCTCAGGGGCGCAGGGCTACGAGCAGTACTTC. It encodes CASSGAQGYEQYF.

This clone was seen a few times. This rearrangement joins TRBV19 to TRBJ1-1; D is uncertain. Germline V gives CDR1 LNHDA, CDR2 SQIVND (reference sequence). Trimming stripped 5 bases from V and 8 bases from J, with 27 bases between. The CDR3 has 17 residues. In DNA, the CDR3 is TGTGCCAGTAGTGCCCGACCCCGGGTGGGAGGGTTGGAAGAAGCTTTCTTT. Its protein product is CASSARPRVGGLEEAFF. Together with reference TRBV19 and TRBJ1-1, the CDR3 gives the full variable domain: DGGITQSPKYLFRKEGQNVTLSCEQNLNHDAMYWYRQDPGQGLRLIYYSQIVNDFQKGDIAEGYSVSREKKESFPLTVTSAQKNPTAFYLCASSARPRVGGLEEAFFGQGTRLTVV.

This clone occurred a few times. This rearrangement joins TRBV7-2 to TRBJ1-6; 8 bases line up with TRBD1. V trimming: 4 bases; J trimming: 5 bases; junction bases outside the gene matches: 4. The CDR3 extends over 15 amino acids. Per the germline V gene, CDR1 is SGHTA and CDR2 is FQGNSA. CDR3 nucleotides: TGTGCCAGCAGCTCGTGGACAGGGAATAATTCACCCCTCCACTTT. Its protein is CASSSWTGNNSPLHF.

J is TRBJ1-6 and V is TRBV9; unclear D gene. The CDR3 is made up of 14 amino acids. Deletions cut 4 bases from V and 8 bases from J, with 13 bases between. Looked up from germline, CDR1 is SGDLS and CDR2 is YYNGEE. This CDR3 is CASSRSRWDSPLHF. The CDR3 DNA reads as TGTGCCAGCAGCCGCTCGAGGTGGGATTCACCCCTCCACTTT.

V is TRBV6-1 and J is TRBJ2-6, with TRBD1 matching over 11 bases. From germline, CDR1 is MNHNS and CDR2 SASEGT. Trimming cost V 4 bases and J 3 bases; bases outside gene matches: 8. This CDR3 spans 18 amino acids. DNA of the CDR3: TGTGCCAGCAGTGTCCCGGGACAGGGGGTAATTGGGGCCAACGTCCTGACTTTC. Encoded protein: CASSVPGQGVIGANVLTF.

This chain connects TRBV24-1 to TRBJ1-2, with TRBD1 as a possible D gene (6 bases). The CDR3 totals 14 residues. Germline-derived CDR1 and CDR2 are KGHDR and SFDVKD. Deletions cut 4 bases from V and 1 base from J, with 9 bases between. CDR3 nucleotide sequence: TGTGCCACCAGTGAGCAGGACAGTAACTATGGCTACACCTTC. Residues: CATSEQDSNYGYTF.

This rearrangement joins TRBV24-1 to TRBJ2-5, with TRBD1 identical over 8 bases. This CDR3 is 13 amino acids long. With 6 bases clipped from V and 5 bases from J, the junction kept 4 bases outside the gene matches. In germline, CDR1 is KGHDR, CDR2 SFDVKD. CDR3 residues: CATSPGGWETQYF. CDR3 in DNA: TGTGCCACCAGTCCAGGGGGCTGGGAGACCCAGTACTTC.